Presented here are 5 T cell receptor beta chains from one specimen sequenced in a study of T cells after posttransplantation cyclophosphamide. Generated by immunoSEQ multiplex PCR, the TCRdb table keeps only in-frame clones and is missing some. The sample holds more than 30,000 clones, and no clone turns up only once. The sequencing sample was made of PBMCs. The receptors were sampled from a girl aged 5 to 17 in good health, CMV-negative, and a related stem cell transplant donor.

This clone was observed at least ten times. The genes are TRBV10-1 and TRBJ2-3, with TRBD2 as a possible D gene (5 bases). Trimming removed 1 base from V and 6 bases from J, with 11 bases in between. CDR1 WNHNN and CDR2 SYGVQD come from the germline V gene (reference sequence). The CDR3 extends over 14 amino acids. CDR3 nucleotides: TGCGCCAGCAGTGAGTACATCCGAGGGGATACGCAGTATTTT. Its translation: CASSEYIRGDTQYF.

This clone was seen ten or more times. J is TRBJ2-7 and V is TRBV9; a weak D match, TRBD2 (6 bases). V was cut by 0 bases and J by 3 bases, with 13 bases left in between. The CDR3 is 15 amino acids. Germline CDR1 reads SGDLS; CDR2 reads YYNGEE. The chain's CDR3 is CASSVAEGGFYEQYF. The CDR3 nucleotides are TGTGCCAGCAGCGTAGCTGAGGGAGGTTTCTACGAGCAGTACTTC.

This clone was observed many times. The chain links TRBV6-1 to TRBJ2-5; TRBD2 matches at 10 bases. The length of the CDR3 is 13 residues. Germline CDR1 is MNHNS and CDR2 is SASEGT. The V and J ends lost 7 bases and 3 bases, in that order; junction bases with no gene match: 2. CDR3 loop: CASTGTSEETQYF. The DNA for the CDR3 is TGTGCCAGCACAGGGACTAGCGAAGAGACCCAGTACTTC.

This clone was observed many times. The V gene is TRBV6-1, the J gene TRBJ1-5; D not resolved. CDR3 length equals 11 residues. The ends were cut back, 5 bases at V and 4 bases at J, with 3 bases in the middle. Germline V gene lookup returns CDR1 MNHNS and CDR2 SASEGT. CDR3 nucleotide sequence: TGTGCCAGCAGTCTAAATCAGCCCCAGCATTTT. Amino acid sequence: CASSLNQPQHF.

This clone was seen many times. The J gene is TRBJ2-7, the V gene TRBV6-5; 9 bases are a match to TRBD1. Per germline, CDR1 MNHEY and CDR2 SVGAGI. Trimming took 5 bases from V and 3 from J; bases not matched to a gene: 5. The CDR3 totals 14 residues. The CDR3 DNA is TGTGCCAGCAGTCCGGGACAGGGCCTCTACGAGCAGTACTTC. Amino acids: CASSPGQGLYEQYF.